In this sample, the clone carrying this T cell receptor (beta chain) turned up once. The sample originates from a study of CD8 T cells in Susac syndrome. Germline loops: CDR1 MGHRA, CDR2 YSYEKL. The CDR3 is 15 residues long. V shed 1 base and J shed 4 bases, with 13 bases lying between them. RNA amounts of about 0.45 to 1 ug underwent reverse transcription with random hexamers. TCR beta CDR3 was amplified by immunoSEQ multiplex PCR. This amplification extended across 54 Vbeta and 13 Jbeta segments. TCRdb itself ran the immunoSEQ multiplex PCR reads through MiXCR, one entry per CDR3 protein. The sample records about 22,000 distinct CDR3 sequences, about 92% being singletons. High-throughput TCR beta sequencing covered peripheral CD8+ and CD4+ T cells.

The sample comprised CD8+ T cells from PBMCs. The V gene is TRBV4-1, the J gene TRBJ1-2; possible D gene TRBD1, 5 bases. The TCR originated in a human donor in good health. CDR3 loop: CASSQVGELGYGYTF. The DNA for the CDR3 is TGCGCCAGCAGCCAAGTGGGGGAACTCGGCTATGGCTACACCTTC.